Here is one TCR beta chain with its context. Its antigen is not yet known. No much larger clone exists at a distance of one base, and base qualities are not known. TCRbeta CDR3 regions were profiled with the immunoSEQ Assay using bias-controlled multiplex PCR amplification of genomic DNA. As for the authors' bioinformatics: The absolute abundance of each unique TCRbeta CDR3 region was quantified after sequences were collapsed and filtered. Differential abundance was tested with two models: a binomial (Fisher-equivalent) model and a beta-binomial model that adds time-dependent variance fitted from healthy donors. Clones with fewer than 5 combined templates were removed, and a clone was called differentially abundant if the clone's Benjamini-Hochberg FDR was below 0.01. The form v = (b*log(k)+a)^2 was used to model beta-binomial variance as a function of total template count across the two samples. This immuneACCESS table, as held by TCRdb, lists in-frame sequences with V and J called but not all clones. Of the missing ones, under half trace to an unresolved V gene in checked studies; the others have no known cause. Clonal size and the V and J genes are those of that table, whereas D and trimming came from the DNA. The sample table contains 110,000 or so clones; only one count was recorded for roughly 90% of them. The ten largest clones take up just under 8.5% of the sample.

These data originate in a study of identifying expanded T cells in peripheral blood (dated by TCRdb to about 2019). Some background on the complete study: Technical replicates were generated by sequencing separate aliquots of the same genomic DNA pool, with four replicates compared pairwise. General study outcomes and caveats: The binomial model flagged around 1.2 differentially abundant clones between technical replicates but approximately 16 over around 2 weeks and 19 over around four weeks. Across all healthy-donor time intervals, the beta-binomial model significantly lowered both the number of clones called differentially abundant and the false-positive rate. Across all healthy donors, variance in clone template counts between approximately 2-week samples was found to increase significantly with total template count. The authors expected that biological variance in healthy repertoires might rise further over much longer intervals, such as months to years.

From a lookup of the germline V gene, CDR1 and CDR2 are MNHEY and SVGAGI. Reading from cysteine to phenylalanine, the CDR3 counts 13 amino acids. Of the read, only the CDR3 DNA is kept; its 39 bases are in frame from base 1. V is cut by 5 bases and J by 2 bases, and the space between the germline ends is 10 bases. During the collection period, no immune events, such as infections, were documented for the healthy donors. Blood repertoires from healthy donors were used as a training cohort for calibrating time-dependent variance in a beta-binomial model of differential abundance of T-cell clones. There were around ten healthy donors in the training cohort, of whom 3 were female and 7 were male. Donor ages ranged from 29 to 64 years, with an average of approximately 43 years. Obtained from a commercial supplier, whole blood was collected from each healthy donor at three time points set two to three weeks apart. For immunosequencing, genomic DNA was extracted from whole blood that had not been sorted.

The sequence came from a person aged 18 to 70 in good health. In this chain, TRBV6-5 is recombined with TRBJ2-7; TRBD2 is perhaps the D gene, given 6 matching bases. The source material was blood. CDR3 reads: CASSGTSPYEQYF. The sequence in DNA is TGTGCCAGCAGTGGGACTTCGCCCTACGAGCAGTACTTC.